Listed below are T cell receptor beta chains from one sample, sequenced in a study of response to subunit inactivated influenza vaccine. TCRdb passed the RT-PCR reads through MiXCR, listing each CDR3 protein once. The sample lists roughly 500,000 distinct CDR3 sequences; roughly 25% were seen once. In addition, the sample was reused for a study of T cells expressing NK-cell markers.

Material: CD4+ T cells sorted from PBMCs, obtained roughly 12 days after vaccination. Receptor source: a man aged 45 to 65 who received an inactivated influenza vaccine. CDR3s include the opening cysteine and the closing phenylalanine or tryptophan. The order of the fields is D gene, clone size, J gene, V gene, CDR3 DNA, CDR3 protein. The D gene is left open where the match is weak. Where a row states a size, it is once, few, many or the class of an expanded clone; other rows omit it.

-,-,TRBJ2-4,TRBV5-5,TGTGCCAGCAGCGGTAGGGGAAACATTCAGTACTTC,CASSGRGNIQYF
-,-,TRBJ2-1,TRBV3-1,TGTGCCAGCAGCCAACGTACAACTATACCATACAATGAGCAGTTCTTC,CASSQRTTIPYNEQFF
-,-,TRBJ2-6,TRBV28,TGTGCCAGCAGTTCTATTAGGGGTCGGAATTCTGGGGCCAACGTCCTGACTTTC,CASSSIRGRNSGANVLTF
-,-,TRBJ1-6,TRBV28,TGTGCCAGCAGTCTGACCGGGTCCCGGGGGCATTCACCCCTCCACTTT,CASSLTGSRGHSPLHF
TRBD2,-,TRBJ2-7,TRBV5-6,TGTGCCAGCAGCTTGGTTGTGACTAGCGGGATAGAGAGGAGGTACGAGCAGTACTTC,CASSLVVTSGIERRYEQYF
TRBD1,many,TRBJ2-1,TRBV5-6,TGTGCCAGCAGCCGGAGACACGGGACAGGGAGCAATGAGCAGTTCTTC,CASSRRHGTGSNEQFF
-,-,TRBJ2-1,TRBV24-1,TGTGCCACCAGTGATATAACTGGTCCGAACAATGAGCAGTTCTTC,CATSDITGPNNEQFF
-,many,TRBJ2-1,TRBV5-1,TGCGCCAGCAGAAAACCCGGGGACTCCTACAATGAGCAGTTCTTC,CASRKPGDSYNEQFF
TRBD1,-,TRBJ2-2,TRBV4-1,TGCGCCAGCAGCCAAGGAATCAGGGGGCCTTCGAACACCGGGGAGCTGTTTTTT,CASSQGIRGPSNTGELFF
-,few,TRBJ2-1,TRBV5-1,TGCGCCAGCAGCCTAAGTCCAACCCAGCCCAATGAGCAGTTCTTC,CASSLSPTQPNEQFF
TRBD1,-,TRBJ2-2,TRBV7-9,TGTGCCAGCAGCTACCCGACAGGGTTGACCGGGGAGCTGTTTTTT,CASSYPTGLTGELFF
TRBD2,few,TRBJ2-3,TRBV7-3,TGTGCCAGCAGCTCGACTAGCGGCCCGGGGGATACGCAGTATTTT,CASSSTSGPGDTQYF
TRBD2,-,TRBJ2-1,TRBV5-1,TGCGCCAGCAGCGGGTCTGAGCGGGGCTCCTACAATGAGCAGTTCTTC,CASSGSERGSYNEQFF
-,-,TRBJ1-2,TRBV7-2,TGTGCCAGCTGCTTTGTGGAGGGGCCTTATGGCTACACCTTC,CASCFVEGPYGYTF
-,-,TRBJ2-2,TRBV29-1,TGCAGCGTTGAGAAGTATGGGGCAGGGTGGAACACCGGGGAGCTGTTTTTT,CSVEKYGAGWNTGELFF
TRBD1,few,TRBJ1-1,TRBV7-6,TGTGCCAGCAGCTTAGACAGGGGTTCTGAAGCTTTCTTT,CASSLDRGSEAFF
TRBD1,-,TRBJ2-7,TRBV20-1,TGCAGTGCCCCAACAGGGGACAGGGTTTTTTCCTACGAGCAGTACTTC,CSAPTGDRVFSYEQYF
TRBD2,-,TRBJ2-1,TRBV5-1,TGCGCCAGCAGCTTAGCTAGCGGGCGTTCGAAGGAGCAGTTCTTC,CASSLASGRSKEQFF
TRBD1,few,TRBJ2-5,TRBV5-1,TGCGCCAGCAGCCCACAGGGGGTACAAGAGACCCAGTACTTC,CASSPQGVQETQYF
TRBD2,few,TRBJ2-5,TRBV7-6,TGTGCCAGCAGCAAGATAGCGGGTTACCAGTACTTC,CASSKIAGYQYF
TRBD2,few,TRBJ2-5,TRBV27,TGTGCCAGCAGTTCCCCGGGACTAGCGGGACGGACCCAGTACTTC,CASSSPGLAGRTQYF
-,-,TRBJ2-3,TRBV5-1,TGCGCCAGCAGCCCTGCAGAACACCCAGATACGCAGTATTTT,CASSPAEHPDTQYF
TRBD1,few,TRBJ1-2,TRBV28,TGTGCCAGCAGTTCGCAGGGGGCAAATGGCTACACCTTC,CASSSQGANGYTF
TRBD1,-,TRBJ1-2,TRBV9,TGTGCCAGCAGCCAGACCGGGACAGACGGCGGCTACACCTTC,CASSQTGTDGGYTF
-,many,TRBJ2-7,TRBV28,TGTGCCAGCAGTTCCCTCTACGAGCAGTACTTC,CASSSLYEQYF
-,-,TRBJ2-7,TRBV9,TGTGCCAGCAGCGTTACTAGCTCCACCGAGGAGCAGTACTTC,CASSVTSSTEEQYF
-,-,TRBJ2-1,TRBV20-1,TGCAGTGCTAGAGATCGGCGTCTCTCCTACAATGAGCAGTTCTTC,CSARDRRLSYNEQFF
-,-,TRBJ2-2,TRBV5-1,TGCGCCAGCAGCTTATGGGGGCAGGACACCGGGGAGCTGTTTTTT,CASSLWGQDTGELFF
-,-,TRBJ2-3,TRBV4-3,TGCGCCAGCAGCATGACTAGCACAGATACGCAGTATTTT,CASSMTSTDTQYF
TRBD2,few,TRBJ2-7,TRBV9,TGTGCCAGCAGCGTAGAGCCTAGCGGCCACGAGCAGTACTTC,CASSVEPSGHEQYF
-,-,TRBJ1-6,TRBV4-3,TGCGCCAGCAGCGCACGGACGGGGGATAATTCACCCCTCCACTTT,CASSARTGDNSPLHF
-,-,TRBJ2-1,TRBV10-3,TGTACCATCAGTGAGTCGAACTCCGGGACCCAGTTCTTC,CTISESNSGTQFF
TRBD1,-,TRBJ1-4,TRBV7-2,TGTGCCAGTAGTGCCCCAGGGGGCTGGGAAAAACTGTTTTTT,CASSAPGGWEKLFF
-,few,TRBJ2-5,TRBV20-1,TGCAGTGCCGGCGGGGAGACCCAGTACTTC,CSAGGETQYF
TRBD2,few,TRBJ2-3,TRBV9,TGTGCCAGCAGCGCCAGGACTAGCGGGCGGAATACGCAGTATTTT,CASSARTSGRNTQYF
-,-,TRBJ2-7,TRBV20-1,TGCAGTGCTAGAGATCAGTCGGGGGTGGCCTACGAGCAGTACTTC,CSARDQSGVAYEQYF
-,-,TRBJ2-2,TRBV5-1,TGCGCCAGCAGCTTGAGGGCAGCGAACACCGGGGAGCTGTTTTTT,CASSLRAANTGELFF
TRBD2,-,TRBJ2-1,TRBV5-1,TGCGCCAGCAGCTTGGGCGGGACTAGCGGTAACAATGAGCAGTTCTTC,CASSLGGTSGNNEQFF
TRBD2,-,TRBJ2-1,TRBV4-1,TGCGCCAGCAGCCAGACACTAGCGGGGGGCTCCTACAATGAGCAGTTCTTC,CASSQTLAGGSYNEQFF
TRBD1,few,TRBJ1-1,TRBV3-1,TGTGCCAGCAGCGCCGGGACAGGGGCCTCTGAAGCTTTCTTT,CASSAGTGASEAFF
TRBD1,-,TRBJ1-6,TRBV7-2,TGTGCCAGCAGCTCGCGTGAGACAGGGTATAATTCACCCCTCCACTTT,CASSSRETGYNSPLHF
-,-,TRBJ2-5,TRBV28,TGTGCCAGCATTTCACTTGGGACAAGAGAGACCCAGTACTTC,CASISLGTRETQYF
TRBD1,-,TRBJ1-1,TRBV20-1,TGCAGTGCTACGGGACAGACGAACACTGAAGCTTTCTTT,CSATGQTNTEAFF
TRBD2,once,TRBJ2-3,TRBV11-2,TGTGCCAGCAGACGAGGGACTAGCGGGAGACAAGATACGCAGTATTTT,CASRRGTSGRQDTQYF
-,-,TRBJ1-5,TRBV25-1,TGTGCCAGCAGTAAGGTAGGGAGCAATCAGCCCCAGCATTTT,CASSKVGSNQPQHF
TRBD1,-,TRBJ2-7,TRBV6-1,TGTGCCAGCCAGAGACAGGGGGATGACGAGCAGTACTTC,CASQRQGDDEQYF
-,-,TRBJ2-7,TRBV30,TGTGCCTGGGCGACGGGGGCGGCCTACGAGCAGTACTTC,CAWATGAAYEQYF
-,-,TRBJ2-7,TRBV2,TGTGCCAGCACTTACGGGAGCTCCCACGAGCAGTACTTC,CASTYGSSHEQYF
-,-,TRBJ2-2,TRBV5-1,TGCGCCAGCAGCCCCCTGGCGGGGTTGAACACCGGGGAGCTGTTTTTT,CASSPLAGLNTGELFF
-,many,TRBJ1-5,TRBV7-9,TGTGCCAGCAGCTTGGGGGTTGCGGGCAATCAGCCCCAGCATTTT,CASSLGVAGNQPQHF